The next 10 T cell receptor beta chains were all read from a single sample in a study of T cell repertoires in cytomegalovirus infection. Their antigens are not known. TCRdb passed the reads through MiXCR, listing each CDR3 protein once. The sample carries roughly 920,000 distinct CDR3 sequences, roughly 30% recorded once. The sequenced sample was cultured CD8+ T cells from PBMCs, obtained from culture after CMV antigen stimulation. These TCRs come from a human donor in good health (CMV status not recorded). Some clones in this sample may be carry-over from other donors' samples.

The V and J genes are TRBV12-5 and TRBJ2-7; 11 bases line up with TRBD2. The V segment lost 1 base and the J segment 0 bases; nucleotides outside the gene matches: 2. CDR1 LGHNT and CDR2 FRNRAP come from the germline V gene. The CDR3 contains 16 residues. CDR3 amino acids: CASGLGLAGSSYEQYF. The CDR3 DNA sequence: TGTGCTAGTGGTTTGGGACTAGCGGGGAGCTCCTACGAGCAGTACTTC.

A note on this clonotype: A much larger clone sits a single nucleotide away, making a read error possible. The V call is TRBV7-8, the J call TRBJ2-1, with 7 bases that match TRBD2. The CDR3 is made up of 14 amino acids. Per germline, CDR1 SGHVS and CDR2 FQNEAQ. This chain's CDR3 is CASMRGSSYNERFF. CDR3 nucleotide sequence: TGTGCCAGCATGCGGGGGAGCTCCTACAATGAGCGGTTCTTC.

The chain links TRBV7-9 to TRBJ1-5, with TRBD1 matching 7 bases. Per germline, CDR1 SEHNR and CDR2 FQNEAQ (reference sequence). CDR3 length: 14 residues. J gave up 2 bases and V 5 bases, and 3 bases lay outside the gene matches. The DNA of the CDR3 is TGTGCCAGCAGCCGACAGGGACGCAATCAGCCCCAGCATTTT. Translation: CASSRQGRNQPQHF.

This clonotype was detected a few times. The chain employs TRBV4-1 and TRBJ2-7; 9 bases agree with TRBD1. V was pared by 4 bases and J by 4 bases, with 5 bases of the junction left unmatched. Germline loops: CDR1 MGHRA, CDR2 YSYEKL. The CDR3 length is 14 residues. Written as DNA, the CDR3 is TGCGCCAGCAGCCTAGGACAGGGGAAGTACGAGCAGTACTTC. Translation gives CASSLGQGKYEQYF.

CDR3: CASSPGAKYYEQYF. The CDR3 DNA reads TGTGCCAGCAGTCCGGGGGCAAAATACTACGAGCAGTACTTC. V usage is TRBV27 and J usage is TRBJ2-7, with D possibly called TRBD1 or TRBD2 (6 bases each). This CDR3 is built from 14 residues. V lost 5 bases, J lost 3 bases, and 14 bases lay in between. Germline CDR1 and CDR2: MNHEY and SMNVEV (reference sequence).

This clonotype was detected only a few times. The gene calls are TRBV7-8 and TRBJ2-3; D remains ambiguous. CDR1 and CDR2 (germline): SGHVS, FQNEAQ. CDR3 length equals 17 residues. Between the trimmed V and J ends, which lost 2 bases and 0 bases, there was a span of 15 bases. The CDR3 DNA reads TGTGCCAGCAGCTTAAATGATGGGGATCTTAGCACAGATACGCAGTATTTT. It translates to CASSLNDGDLSTDTQYF. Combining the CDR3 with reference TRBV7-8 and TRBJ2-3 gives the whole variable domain GAGVSQSPRYKVAKRGQDVALRCDPISGHVSLFWYQQALGQGPEFLTYFQNEAQLDKSGLPSDRFFAERPEGSVSTLKIQRTQQEDSAVYLCASSLNDGDLSTDTQYFGPGTRLTVL.

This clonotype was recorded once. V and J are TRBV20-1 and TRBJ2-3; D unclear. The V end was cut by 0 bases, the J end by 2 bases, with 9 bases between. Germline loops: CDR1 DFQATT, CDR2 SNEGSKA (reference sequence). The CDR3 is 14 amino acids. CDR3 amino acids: CSARDRVSTDTQYF. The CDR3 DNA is TGCAGTGCTAGAGATCGAGTCTCCACAGATACGCAGTATTTT.

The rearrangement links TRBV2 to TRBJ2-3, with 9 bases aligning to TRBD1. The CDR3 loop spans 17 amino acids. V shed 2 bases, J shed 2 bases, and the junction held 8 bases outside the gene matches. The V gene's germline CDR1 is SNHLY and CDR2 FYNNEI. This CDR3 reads CASSETGGQGNTDTQYF. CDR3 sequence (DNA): TGTGCCAGCAGTGAAACGGGAGGACAGGGGAACACAGATACGCAGTATTTT. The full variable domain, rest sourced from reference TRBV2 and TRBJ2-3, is EPEVTQTPSHQVTQMGQEVILRCVPISNHLYFYWYRQILGQKVEFLVSFYNNEISEKSEIFDDQFSVERPDGSNFTLKIRSTKLEDSAMYFCASSETGGQGNTDTQYFGPGTRLTVL.

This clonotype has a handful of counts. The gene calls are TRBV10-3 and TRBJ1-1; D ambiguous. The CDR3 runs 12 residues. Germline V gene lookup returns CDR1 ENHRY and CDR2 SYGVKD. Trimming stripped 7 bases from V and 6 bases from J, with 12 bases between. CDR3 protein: CAIMQANSEAFF. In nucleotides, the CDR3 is TGTGCCATCATGCAGGCTAATTCTGAAGCTTTCTTT.

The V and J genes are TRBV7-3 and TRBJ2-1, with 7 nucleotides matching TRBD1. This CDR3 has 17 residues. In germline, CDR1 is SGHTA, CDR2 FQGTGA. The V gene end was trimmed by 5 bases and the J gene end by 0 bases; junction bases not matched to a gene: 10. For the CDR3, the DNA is TGTGCCAGCAGCATACAGTCGGGACAGCGCTCCTACAATGAGCAGTTCTTC. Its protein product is CASSIQSGQRSYNEQFF.